One and the same sample provided the 27 T cell receptor beta chains below, sequenced in a study of T cells in Graves' hyperthyroidism and ophthalmopathy. TCR beta CDR3 regions were amplified from RNA. First-round RT-PCR with HTBI primers amplified the TCR CDR3 region. TCRdb re-derived calls from the multiplex PCR reads in MiXCR, one entry per CDR3 protein. This table has hundreds of thousands of distinct CDR3 sequences, about 20% appearing once. Sequencing was carried out using blood. These receptors were taken from a man aged 30 to 39 with Graves' ophthalmopathy.

In this sample, this clonotype turned up a few times. CDR3 bases: TGTGCCAGTAGTATAGAAATTGGGACAGTCACCTACGAGCAGTACTTC. Translating it yields CASSIEIGTVTYEQYF. The genes are TRBV19 and TRBJ2-7; 7 bases agree with TRBD1. This CDR3 contains 16 residues. Germline trimming cut 0 bases from V and 2 bases from J; bases unmatched to any gene: 7. The germline CDR1 and CDR2 sequences are LNHDA and SQIVND (reference sequence).

This clonotype was recorded a few times. The chain combines TRBV6-1 with TRBJ2-1; D is unclear. CDR1 and CDR2 from the germline V gene are MNHNS and SASEGT. This CDR3 region has 13 residues. V lost 7 bases, J lost 0 bases, and 7 bases lay in between. The CDR3, as DNA: TGTGCCAGCACGGTCGGCTCCTACAATGAGCAGTTCTTC. It translates to CASTVGSYNEQFF.

This chain joins TRBV28 and TRBJ2-7, with 7 bases aligning to TRBD2. The CDR3 extends over 14 amino acids. The V gene's germline CDR1 is MDHEN and CDR2 SYDVKM. V gave up 3 bases and J gave up 0 bases; unmatched junction bases: 2. The CDR3 sequence: CASSLRTSSYEQYF. The CDR3 DNA reads TGTGCCAGCAGTTTGAGGACTAGCTCCTACGAGCAGTACTTC. The variable domain in full, with the rest retrieved from reference TRBV28 and TRBJ2-7, is DVKVTQSSRYLVKRTGEKVFLECVQDMDHENMFWYRQDPGLGLRLIYFSYDVKMKEKGDIPEGYSVSREKKERFSLILESASTNQTSMYLCASSLRTSSYEQYFGPGTRLTVT.

In this sample, this clonotype turned up many times. The chain recombines TRBV28 with TRBJ1-2, with TRBD1 identical over 10 bases. V lost 6 bases and J lost 4; bases outside the gene matches: 5. CDR1 is MDHEN and CDR2 is SYDVKM in the germline V gene. This CDR3 is 14 amino acids long. As DNA, the CDR3 is TGTGCCAGCAGCTTAGGACAGGGGGGCTATGGCTACACCTTC. Protein: CASSLGQGGYGYTF.

This clonotype was seen repeatedly, ten times or more. The chain employs TRBV12-3 or TRBV12-4 and TRBJ2-7, with 14 bases that match TRBD2. The CDR3 runs 16 residues. Losses at the gene ends were 7 bases for V and 7 bases for J; bases not matched to a gene: 12. The CDR3 DNA sequence: TGTGCCAGCACCTCCTCTGGGACTAGCGGGAGAGAGGAGCAGTACTTC. Translation: CASTSSGTSGREEQYF.

The V call is TRBV7-8, the J call TRBJ2-2; D perhaps matches TRBD2 (6 bases). This CDR3 has 17 residues. V gave up 8 bases and J gave up 0 bases, with 19 bases separating them. Germline CDR1 is SGHVS and CDR2 is FQNEAQ. CDR3 region: CASGKRRGGSNTGELFF. CDR3 DNA: TGTGCCAGCGGAAAACGGCGGGGCGGCTCGAACACCGGGGAGCTGTTTTTT.

This clonotype was seen more than once but under ten times. The chain couples TRBV5-5 to TRBJ2-1, with TRBD1 matching 7 bases. The CDR3 is 15 residues long. V gave up 4 bases and J gave up 3 bases; unmatched junction bases: 7. Germline values: CDR1 SGHKS, CDR2 YYEKEE (reference sequence). CDR3 DNA sequence: TGTGCCAGCAGCGTCGACAGGGTCCTCTACAATGAGCAGTTCTTC. Translation: CASSVDRVLYNEQFF.

This clonotype showed up just a few times. The gene calls are TRBV13 and TRBJ2-6; TRBD2 matches at 12 bases. Trimming took 8 bases from V and 0 from J; bases not matched to a gene: 17. The CDR3 is 21 amino acids. In germline, CDR1 is PRHDT, CDR2 FYEKMQ (reference sequence). As DNA, the CDR3 is TGTGCCAGCTCACCACATGCACTAGCGGGAGGCCCCAGCTCTGGGGCCAACGTCCTGACTTTC. This sequence encodes CASSPHALAGGPSSGANVLTF.

The V gene is TRBV20-1, the J gene TRBJ2-1; no clear D. In germline, CDR1 is DFQATT, CDR2 SNEGSKA (reference sequence). V dropped 6 bases and J dropped 0 bases, with 18 bases sitting between them. This CDR3 is built from 16 residues. The chain's CDR3 is CSAHPARRSSYNEQFF. CDR3 nucleotide sequence: TGCAGTGCCCATCCCGCCCGGCGGAGCTCCTACAATGAGCAGTTCTTC.

In this sample, this clonotype turned up a few times. The chain carries TRBV19 and TRBJ1-5, with D possibly TRBD1 on 5 matching bases. V was pared by 9 bases and J by 0 bases, with 21 bases between. Germline values: CDR1 LNHDA, CDR2 SQIVND (reference sequence). The CDR3 has 17 amino acids. In DNA, the CDR3 is TGTGCCAGCACTAAGGGGAGGGCGGACTATAGCAATCAGCCCCAGCATTTT. Its protein product is CASTKGRADYSNQPQHF.

This clonotype came up many times. V is TRBV10-3 and J is TRBJ2-7, with a possible D match to TRBD1 (5 bases). CDR1 and CDR2 (germline): ENHRY, SYGVKD. The CDR3 is 15 residues long. V gave up 0 bases and J gave up 2 bases, with 11 bases separating them. The CDR3 DNA reads as TGTGCCATCAGTGAGTCCCTGACAGCAACCTACGAGCAGTACTTC. Translation gives CAISESLTATYEQYF.

The V and J genes are TRBV4-2 and TRBJ2-7; 10 positions agree with TRBD2. The junction had 10 bases not matched to a gene; V was cut back by 3 bases and J by 5 bases. The length of the CDR3 is 16 residues. Germline assignment: CDR1 LGHNA and CDR2 YNFKEQ. CDR3 coding DNA: TGTGCCAGCAGCCACGGGGCTAGCGGGAGCTGGAACGAGCAGTACTTC. It encodes CASSHGASGSWNEQYF.

The chain carries TRBV30 and TRBJ2-1; a weak D match, TRBD2 (6 bases). The V end lost 2 bases, the J end lost 3 bases, and 17 bases lay between the germline ends. The germline V gene has CDR1 GTSNPN and CDR2 SVGIG (reference sequence). The CDR3 is 16 residues long. The CDR3 sequence is CAWSFEVAAHYNEQFF. In DNA, the CDR3 is TGTGCCTGGAGTTTCGAGGTAGCGGCTCACTACAATGAGCAGTTCTTC.

This clonotype was found many times. The chain links TRBV28 to TRBJ2-1, with TRBD1 matching over 7 bases. The junction had 3 bases not matched to a gene; V was cut back by 3 bases and J by 1 base. From germline, CDR1 is MDHEN and CDR2 SYDVKM. The CDR3 totals 15 residues. The CDR3: CASSLVRGSYNEQFF. The CDR3, as DNA: TGTGCCAGCAGTTTGGTCAGGGGGTCCTACAATGAGCAGTTCTTC.

V usage is TRBV12-3 or TRBV12-4 and J usage is TRBJ2-1, with 10 nucleotides matching TRBD2. This CDR3 has 15 residues. After removal of 5 bases from V and 2 bases from J, the junction contained 3 bases not matched to a gene. CDR3 amino acids: CASSTSGNTYNEQFF. As DNA, the CDR3 is TGTGCCAGCAGTACTAGCGGGAACACCTACAATGAGCAGTTCTTC.

This clonotype was counted only a few times. V usage is TRBV11-1 and J usage is TRBJ2-1, with D perhaps TRBD2 (5 bases). The CDR3 is made up of 15 amino acids. Germline V gene data show CDR1 as SGHAT and CDR2 as FQDESV (reference sequence). V lost 3 bases to trimming and J lost 0 bases, with 9 bases between them. The CDR3 spells CASSFSGISYNEQFF. The CDR3 bases are TGTGCCAGCAGCTTTTCCGGGATCTCCTACAATGAGCAGTTCTTC.

A few counts support this clonotype. This chain joins TRBV12-3 or TRBV12-4 and TRBJ1-6, with 10 nucleotides matching TRBD1. The CDR3 spans 15 residues. V lost 5 bases and J lost 9; bases outside the gene matches: 7. The CDR3 region has the DNA TGTGCCAGCAGTGACCGGGACAGGGGCTTTTCACCCCTCCACTTT. It translates to CASSDRDRGFSPLHF.

This clonotype was observed at least ten times. The chain recombines TRBV11-1 with TRBJ1-2, with 7 nucleotides matching TRBD1. The CDR3 covers 15 residues. CDR1 is SGHAT and CDR2 is FQDESV in the germline V gene (reference sequence). V shed 5 bases and J 8 bases; nucleotides not matched to a gene: 14. The CDR3 is CASSAHTGALEGYTF. Written as DNA, the CDR3 is TGTGCCAGCAGCGCCCATACAGGGGCGCTCGAGGGCTACACCTTC.

A word on this clonotype: A much larger clone lies a single base off, so this may be a read error. The chain couples TRBV28 to TRBJ2-1, with 9 bases that match TRBD2. CDR3 length equals 14 residues. Germline CDR1 and CDR2: MDHEN and SYDVKM. The CDR3 region is CATNSGSAANEQLF. CDR3 DNA: TGTGCCACCAATAGCGGGAGTGCGGCGAATGAGCAGCTCTTC.

The table lists this clonotype with a few counts. The chain recombines TRBV6-2 or TRBV6-3 with TRBJ2-7; D is undetermined. The CDR3 is made up of 13 amino acids. The V end was cut by 4 bases, the J end by 7 bases, with 14 bases between. Germline values: CDR1 MNHEY, CDR2 SVGEGT. CDR3 nucleotide sequence: TGTGCCAGCAGTTCCAACATCGGATGGGAGCAGTACTTC. It codes for CASSSNIGWEQYF.

This clonotype was observed a few times. The V call is TRBV6-5, the J call TRBJ2-7; perhaps TRBD2 as D (5 bases). Between the trimmed V and J ends, which lost 0 bases and 0 bases, there was a span of 12 bases. The CDR3 is made up of 16 amino acids. CDR1 and CDR2 (germline): MNHEY, SVGAGI. The CDR3, as DNA: TGTGCCAGCAGTTACTCGAAAGCGGCAGCCTCCTACGAGCAGTACTTC. Translated: CASSYSKAAASYEQYF.

J is TRBJ2-1 and V is TRBV19; 9 bases line up with TRBD2. The germline V gene encodes CDR1 LNHDA and CDR2 SQIVND (reference sequence). This CDR3 region has 20 residues. After removal of 9 bases from V and 2 bases from J, the junction contained 23 bases not matched to a gene. The CDR3 spells CASRRTIAGARGGTYNEQFF. CDR3 DNA: TGTGCCAGCCGACGTACCATAGCGGGAGCCCGGGGGGGAACCTACAATGAGCAGTTCTTC.

There are many counts of this clonotype. This sequence joins TRBV2 and TRBJ2-7, with D possibly TRBD2 on 6 matching bases. CDR3 length: 13 residues. V was shortened by 7 bases and J by 6 bases, with 16 bases between the two germline ends. Germline V CDR1 and CDR2: SNHLY, FYNNEI. The CDR3 sequence is CASTEGKGSEQYF. The CDR3 bases are TGTGCCAGCACGGAGGGAAAGGGAAGCGAGCAGTACTTC.

A word on this clonotype: This may come from a read error, since a much larger clone is one base off. The chain carries TRBV3-1 and TRBJ2-7; 14 nucleotides agree with TRBD2. V lost 4 bases to trimming and J lost 2 bases; unmatched junction nucleotides: 13. Germline V gene sequence: CDR1 LGHDT, CDR2 YNNKEL (reference sequence). This CDR3 comprises 19 residues. This CDR3 reads CASSPPPGTSGSRAYEQYF. The CDR3 bases are TGTGCCAGCAGCCCACCACCCGGGACTAGCGGGAGTAGAGCCTACGAGCAGTACTTC.

This clonotype was detected a few times. The chain links TRBV4-1 to TRBJ1-1; D is uncertain. The CDR3 is 13 amino acids. Trimming shortened V by 3 bases and J by 7 bases, and 12 bases separated the two germline ends. Looked up from germline, CDR1 is MGHRA and CDR2 is YSYEKL. This CDR3 reads CASSQFEMGEAFF. CDR3 DNA: TGCGCCAGCAGCCAGTTCGAGATGGGTGAAGCTTTCTTT.

The chain recombines TRBV11-1 with TRBJ2-1, with 9 bases fitting TRBD1. Trimming cost V 5 bases and J 13 bases; bases outside gene matches: 6. The CDR3 is 12 residues long. The germline V gene has CDR1 SGHAT and CDR2 FQDESV (reference sequence). CDR3 in DNA: TGTGCCAGCAGCACAGGGGGACAGGGCCAGTTCTTC. The encoded protein is CASSTGGQGQFF.

This sequence joins TRBV2 and TRBJ2-3; D unclear. CDR3 length: 15 residues. V lost 4 bases, J lost 2 bases, and 13 bases lay in between. Germline CDR1 SNHLY, CDR2 FYNNEI. The CDR3 sequence is CASSGLRTYTDTQYF. The CDR3 coding sequence is TGTGCCAGCAGTGGACTCAGAACTTACACAGATACGCAGTATTTT.